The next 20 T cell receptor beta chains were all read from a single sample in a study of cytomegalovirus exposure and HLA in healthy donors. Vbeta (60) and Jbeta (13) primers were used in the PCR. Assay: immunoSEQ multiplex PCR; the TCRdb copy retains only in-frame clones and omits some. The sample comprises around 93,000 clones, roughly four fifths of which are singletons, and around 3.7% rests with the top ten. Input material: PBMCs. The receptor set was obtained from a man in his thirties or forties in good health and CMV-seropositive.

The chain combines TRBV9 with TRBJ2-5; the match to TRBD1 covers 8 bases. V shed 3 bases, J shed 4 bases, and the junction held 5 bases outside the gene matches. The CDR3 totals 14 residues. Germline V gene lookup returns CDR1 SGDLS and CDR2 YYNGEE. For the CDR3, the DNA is TGTGCCAGCAGCGAGCGGACAGGGAGAGAGACCCAGTACTTC. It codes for CASSERTGRETQYF.

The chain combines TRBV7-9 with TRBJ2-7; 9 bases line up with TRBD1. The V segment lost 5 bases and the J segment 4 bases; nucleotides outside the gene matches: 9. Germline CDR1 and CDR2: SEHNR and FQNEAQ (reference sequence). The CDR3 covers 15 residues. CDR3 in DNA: TGTGCCAGCAGCCCGCCGGACAGGGGCCCGTACGAGCAGTACTTC. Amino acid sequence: CASSPPDRGPYEQYF.

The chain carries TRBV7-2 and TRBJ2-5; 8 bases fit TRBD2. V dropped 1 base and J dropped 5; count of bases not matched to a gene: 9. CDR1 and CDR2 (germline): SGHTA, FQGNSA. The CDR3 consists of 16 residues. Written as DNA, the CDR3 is TGTGCCAGCAGCTTAGTTGCGAGCGGGAGCTGGGAGACCCAGTACTTC. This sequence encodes CASSLVASGSWETQYF.

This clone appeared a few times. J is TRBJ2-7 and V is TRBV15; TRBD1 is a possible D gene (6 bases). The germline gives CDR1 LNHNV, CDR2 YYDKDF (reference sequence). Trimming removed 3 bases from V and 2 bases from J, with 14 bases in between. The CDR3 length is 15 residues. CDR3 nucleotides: TGTGCCACCAGCAGGGGGGCAGGTGGGCCCTACGAGCAGTACTTC. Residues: CATSRGAGGPYEQYF.

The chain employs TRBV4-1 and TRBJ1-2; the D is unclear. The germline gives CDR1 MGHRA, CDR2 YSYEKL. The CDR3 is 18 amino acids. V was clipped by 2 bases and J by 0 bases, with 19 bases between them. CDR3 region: CASSQLPIPGNSNYGYTF. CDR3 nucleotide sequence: TGCGCCAGCAGCCAACTTCCCATACCGGGAAACTCTAACTATGGCTACACCTTC.

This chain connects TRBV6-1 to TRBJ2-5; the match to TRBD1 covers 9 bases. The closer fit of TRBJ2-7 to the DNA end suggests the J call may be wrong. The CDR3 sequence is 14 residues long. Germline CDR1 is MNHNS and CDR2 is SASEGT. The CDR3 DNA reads TGTGCCAGCAGTGAAGGGACAGGGGACTACGAGCAGTACTTC. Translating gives CASSEGTGDYEQYF.

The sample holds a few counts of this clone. The chain's CDR3 is CASSLVAGDHNEQFF. DNA for the CDR3: TGTGCCAGCAGCTTGGTAGCGGGGGACCACAATGAGCAGTTCTTC. The genes are TRBV5-6 and TRBJ2-1; 9 bases align to TRBD2. V dropped 0 bases and J dropped 5; count of bases not matched to a gene: 3. CDR3 length: 15 amino acids. Germline values: CDR1 SGHDT, CDR2 YYEEEE.

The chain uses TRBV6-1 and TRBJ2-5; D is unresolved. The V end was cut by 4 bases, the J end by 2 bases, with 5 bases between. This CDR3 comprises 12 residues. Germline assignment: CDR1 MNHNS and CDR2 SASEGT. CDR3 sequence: CASSVQQETQYF. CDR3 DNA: TGTGCCAGCAGTGTGCAGCAAGAGACCCAGTACTTC.

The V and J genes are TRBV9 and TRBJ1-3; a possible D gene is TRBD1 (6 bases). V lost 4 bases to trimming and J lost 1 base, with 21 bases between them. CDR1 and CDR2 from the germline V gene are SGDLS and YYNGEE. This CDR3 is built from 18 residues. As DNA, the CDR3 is TGTGCCAGCAGCAGGAGTGAGGGGGAAGGACGGTCTGGAAACACCATATATTTT. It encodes CASSRSEGEGRSGNTIYF.

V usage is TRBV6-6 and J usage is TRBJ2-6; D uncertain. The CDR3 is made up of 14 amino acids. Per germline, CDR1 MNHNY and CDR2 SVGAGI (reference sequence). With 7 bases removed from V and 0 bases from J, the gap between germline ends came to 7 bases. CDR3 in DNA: TGTGCCAGCACCGGAGTCTCTGGGGCCAACGTCCTGACTTTC. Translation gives CASTGVSGANVLTF.

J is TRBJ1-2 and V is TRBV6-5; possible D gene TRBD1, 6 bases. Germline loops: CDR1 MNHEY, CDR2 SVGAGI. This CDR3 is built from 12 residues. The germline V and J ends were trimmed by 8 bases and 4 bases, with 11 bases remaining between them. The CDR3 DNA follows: TGTGCCAGCCATTCAGGGGTCTATGGCTACACCTTC. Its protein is CASHSGVYGYTF.

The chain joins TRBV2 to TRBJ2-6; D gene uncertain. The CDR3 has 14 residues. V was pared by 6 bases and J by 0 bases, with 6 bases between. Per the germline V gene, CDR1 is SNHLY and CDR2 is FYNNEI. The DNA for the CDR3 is TGTGCCAGCAGCGAGAGCTCTGGGGCCAACGTCCTGACTTTC. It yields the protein CASSESSGANVLTF.

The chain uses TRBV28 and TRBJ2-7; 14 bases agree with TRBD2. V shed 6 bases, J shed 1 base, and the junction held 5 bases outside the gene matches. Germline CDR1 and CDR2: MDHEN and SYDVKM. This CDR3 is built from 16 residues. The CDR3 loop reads CASRGTSGSGSYEQYF. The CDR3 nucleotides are TGTGCCAGCAGGGGGACTAGCGGGAGTGGGTCCTACGAGCAGTACTTC.

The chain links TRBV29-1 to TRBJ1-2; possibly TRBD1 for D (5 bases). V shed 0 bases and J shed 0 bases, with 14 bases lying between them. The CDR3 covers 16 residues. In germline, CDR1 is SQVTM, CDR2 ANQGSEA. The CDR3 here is CSVEDRTPEANYGYTF. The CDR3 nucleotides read TGCAGCGTTGAAGACCGGACACCCGAAGCTAACTATGGCTACACCTTC. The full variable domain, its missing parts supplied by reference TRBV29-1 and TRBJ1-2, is SAVISQKPSRDICQRGTSLTIQCQVDSQVTMMFWYRQQPGQSLTLIATANQGSEATYESGFVIDKFPISRPNLTFSTLTVSNMSPEDSSIYLCSVEDRTPEANYGYTFGSGTRLTVV.

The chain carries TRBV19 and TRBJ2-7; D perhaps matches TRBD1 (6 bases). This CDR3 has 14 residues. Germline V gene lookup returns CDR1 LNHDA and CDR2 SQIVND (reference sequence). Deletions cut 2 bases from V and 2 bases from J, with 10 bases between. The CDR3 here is CASSINDRTYEQYF. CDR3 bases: TGTGCCAGTAGTATAAATGACAGGACCTACGAGCAGTACTTC.

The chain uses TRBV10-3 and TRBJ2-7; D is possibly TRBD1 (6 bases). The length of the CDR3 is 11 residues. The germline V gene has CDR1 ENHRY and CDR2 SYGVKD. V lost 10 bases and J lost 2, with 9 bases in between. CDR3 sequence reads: CATRTAYEQYF. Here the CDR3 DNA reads TGTGCCACCCGGACAGCCTACGAGCAGTACTTC.

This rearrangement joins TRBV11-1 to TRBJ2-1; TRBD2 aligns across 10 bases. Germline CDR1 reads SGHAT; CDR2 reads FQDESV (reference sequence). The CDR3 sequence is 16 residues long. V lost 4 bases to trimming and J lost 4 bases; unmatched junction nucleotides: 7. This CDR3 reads CASSSVGTSVYNEQFF. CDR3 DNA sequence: TGTGCCAGCAGCTCCGTGGGGACTAGCGTTTACAATGAGCAGTTCTTC.

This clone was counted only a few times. CDR3 loop: CASSLDRVGEAFF. The DNA of the CDR3 is TGTGCCAGCAGCCTTGACAGGGTAGGTGAAGCTTTCTTT. The chain is built from TRBV6-5 and TRBJ1-1, with 7 positions matching TRBD1. The V gene's germline CDR1 is MNHEY and CDR2 SVGAGI. CDR3 length: 13 amino acids. Trimming cost V 6 bases and J 7 bases; bases outside gene matches: 8.

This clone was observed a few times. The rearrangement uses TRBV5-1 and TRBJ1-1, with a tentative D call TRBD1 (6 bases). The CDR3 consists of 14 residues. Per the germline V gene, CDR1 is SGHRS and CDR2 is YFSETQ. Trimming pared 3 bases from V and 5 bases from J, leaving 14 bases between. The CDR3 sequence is CASSSSLGTTEAFF. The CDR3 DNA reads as TGCGCCAGCAGCTCCAGCCTAGGGACAACTGAAGCTTTCTTT.

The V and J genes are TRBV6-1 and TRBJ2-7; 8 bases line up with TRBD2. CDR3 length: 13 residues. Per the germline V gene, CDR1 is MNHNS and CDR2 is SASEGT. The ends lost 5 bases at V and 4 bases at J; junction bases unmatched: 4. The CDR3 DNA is TGTGCCAGCAGTTTAGCGGGAAATTACGAGCAGTACTTC. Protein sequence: CASSLAGNYEQYF.